This TCR beta chain was captured in a study of glioma-infiltrating T cells. Overall study results and limits: Above-expected tissue-blood divergence occurred in all gliomas, most in low-grade ones.

Trimming shortened V by 4 bases and J by 2 bases, and 12 bases separated the two germline ends. Germline CDR1 MRHNA, CDR2 SNTAGT. CDR3 size: 15 residues. Using RNA template, CDR3s of TCR alpha and beta were amplified with iRepertoire arm-PCR. One entry per CDR3 protein results from TCRdb running MiXCR on the multiplex PCR reads. The sample includes approximately 120,000 distinct CDR3 sequences, around 23% of them seen just once. Ten or more counts support this clonotype. Its specificity is unknown. The sequence was collected from a human donor with low-grade glioma or glioblastoma, undergoing nonglioma brain surgery, or in good health (not recorded which). V and J are TRBV6-4 and TRBJ2-1, with D perhaps assigned TRBD1 or TRBD2 (6 bases each). Input material: glioma tissue, nonneoplastic brain tissue, or PBMCs (not recorded which). The CDR3 is CASSAGEVAYNEQFF. The CDR3 DNA reads as TGTGCCAGCAGTGCAGGGGAGGTCGCCTACAATGAGCAGTTCTTC.